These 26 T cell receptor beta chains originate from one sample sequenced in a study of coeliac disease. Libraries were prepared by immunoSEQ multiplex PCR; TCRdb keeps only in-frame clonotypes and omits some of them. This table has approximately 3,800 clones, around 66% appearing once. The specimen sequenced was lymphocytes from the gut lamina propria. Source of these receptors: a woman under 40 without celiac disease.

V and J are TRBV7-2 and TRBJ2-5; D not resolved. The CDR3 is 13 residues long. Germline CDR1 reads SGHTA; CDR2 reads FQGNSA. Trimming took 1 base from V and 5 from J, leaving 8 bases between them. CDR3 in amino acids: CASSLGMRETQYF. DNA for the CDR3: TGTGCCAGCAGCTTAGGAATGAGGGAGACCCAGTACTTC.

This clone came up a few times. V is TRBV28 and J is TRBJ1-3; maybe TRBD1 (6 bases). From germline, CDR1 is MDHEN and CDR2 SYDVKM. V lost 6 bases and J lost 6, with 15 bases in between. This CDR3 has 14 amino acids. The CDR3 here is CASRGGLLVNTIYF. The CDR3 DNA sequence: TGTGCCAGCAGGGGGGGGCTCTTGGTAAACACCATATATTTT.

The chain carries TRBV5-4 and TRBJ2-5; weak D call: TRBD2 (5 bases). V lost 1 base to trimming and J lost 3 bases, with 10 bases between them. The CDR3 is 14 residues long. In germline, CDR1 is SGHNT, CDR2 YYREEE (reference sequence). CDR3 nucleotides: TGTGCCAGCAGCTTGTTTGGAGGAAAAGAGACCCAGTACTTC. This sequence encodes CASSLFGGKETQYF. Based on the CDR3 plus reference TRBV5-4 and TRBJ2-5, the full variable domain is ETGVTQSPTHLIKTRGQQVTLRCSSQSGHNTVSWYQQALGQGPQFIFQYYREEENGRGNFPPRFSGLQFPNYSSELNVNALELDDSALYLCASSLFGGKETQYFGPGTRLLVL.

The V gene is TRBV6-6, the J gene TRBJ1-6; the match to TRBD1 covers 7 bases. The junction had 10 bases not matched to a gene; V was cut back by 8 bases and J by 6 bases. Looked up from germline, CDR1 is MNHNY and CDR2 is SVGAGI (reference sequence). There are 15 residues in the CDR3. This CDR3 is CASLVGDRANSPLHF. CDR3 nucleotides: TGTGCCAGCCTCGTGGGTGACAGGGCTAATTCACCCCTCCACTTT.

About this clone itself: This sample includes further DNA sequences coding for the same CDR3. CDR3 nucleotides: TGTGCCAGCAGTCACTCCTACGAGCAGTACTTC. Residues: CASSHSYEQYF. This chain joins TRBV28 and TRBJ2-7, with unresolved D. V was cut by 5 bases and J by 0 bases, with 2 bases left in between. CDR1 MDHEN and CDR2 SYDVKM come from the germline V gene. CDR3 length equals 11 residues.

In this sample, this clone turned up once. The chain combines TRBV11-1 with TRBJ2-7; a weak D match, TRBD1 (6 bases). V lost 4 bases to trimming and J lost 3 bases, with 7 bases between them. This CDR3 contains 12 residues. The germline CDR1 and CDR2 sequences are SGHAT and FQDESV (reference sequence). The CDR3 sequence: CASSSDSYEQYF. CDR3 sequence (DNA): TGTGCCAGCAGCTCGGACAGCTACGAGCAGTACTTC.

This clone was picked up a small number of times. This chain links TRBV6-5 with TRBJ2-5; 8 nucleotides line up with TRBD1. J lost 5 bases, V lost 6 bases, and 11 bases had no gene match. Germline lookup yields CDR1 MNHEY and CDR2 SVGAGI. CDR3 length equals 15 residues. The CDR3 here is CASRRETGGVETQYF. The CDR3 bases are TGTGCCAGCAGGAGAGAAACAGGGGGAGTTGAGACCCAGTACTTC.

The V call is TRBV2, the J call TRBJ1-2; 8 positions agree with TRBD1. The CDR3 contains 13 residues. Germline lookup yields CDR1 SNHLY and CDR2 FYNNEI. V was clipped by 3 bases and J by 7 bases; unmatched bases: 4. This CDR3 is CASSEDRVAGYTF. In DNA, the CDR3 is TGTGCCAGCAGTGAGGACAGGGTCGCTGGCTACACCTTC.

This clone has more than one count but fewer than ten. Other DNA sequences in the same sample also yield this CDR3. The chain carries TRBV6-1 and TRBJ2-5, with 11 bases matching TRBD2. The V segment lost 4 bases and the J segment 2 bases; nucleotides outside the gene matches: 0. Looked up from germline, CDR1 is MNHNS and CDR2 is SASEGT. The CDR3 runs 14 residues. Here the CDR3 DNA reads TGTGCCAGCAGTGGACTAGCGGGGCAAGAGACCCAGTACTTC. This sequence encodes CASSGLAGQETQYF.

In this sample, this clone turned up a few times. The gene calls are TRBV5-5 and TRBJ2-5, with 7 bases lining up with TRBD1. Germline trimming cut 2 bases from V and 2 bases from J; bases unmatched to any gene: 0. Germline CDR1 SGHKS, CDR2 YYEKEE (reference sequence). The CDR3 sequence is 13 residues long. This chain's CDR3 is CASSFRGQETQYF. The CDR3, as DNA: TGTGCCAGCAGCTTCAGGGGGCAAGAGACCCAGTACTTC.

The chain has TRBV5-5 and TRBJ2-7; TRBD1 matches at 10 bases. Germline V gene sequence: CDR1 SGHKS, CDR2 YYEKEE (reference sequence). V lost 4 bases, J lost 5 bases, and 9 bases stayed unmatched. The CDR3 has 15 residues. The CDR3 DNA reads TGTGCCAGCAGCCGATACCGGGACAGGGGTAACGAGCAGTACTTC. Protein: CASSRYRDRGNEQYF.

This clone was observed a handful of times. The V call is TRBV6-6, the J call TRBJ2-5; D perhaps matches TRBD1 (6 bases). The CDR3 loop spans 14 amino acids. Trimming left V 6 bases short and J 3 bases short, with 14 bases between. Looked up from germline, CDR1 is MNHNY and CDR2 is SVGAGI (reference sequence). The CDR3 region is CASSQSNREETQYF. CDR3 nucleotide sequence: TGTGCCAGCAGCCAGAGTAACAGGGAAGAGACCCAGTACTTC.

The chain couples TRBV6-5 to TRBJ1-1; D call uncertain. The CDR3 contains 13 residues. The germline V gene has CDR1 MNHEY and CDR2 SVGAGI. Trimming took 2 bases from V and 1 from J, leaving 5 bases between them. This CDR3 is CASSYEPNTEAFF. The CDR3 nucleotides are TGTGCCAGCAGTTACGAGCCGAACACTGAAGCTTTCTTT.

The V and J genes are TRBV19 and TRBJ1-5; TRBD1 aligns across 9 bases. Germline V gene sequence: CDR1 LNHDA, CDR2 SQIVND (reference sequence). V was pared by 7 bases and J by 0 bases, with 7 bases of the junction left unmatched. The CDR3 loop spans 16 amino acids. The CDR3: CASTQLTGGSNQPQHF. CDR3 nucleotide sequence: TGTGCCAGTACCCAACTGACAGGGGGTAGCAATCAGCCCCAGCATTTT.

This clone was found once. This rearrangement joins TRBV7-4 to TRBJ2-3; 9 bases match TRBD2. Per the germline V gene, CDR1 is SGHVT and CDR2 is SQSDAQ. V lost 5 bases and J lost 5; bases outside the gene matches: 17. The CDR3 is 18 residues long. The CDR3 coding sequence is TGTGCCAGCAGCACCTGGGTGCTAGCGGGGCCAGGGGGAGATACGCAGTATTTT. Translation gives CASSTWVLAGPGGDTQYF. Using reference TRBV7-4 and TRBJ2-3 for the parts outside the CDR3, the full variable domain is GAGVSQSPRYKVAKRGRDVALRCDSISGHVTLYWYRQTLGQGSEVLTYSQSDAQRDKSGRPSGRFSAERPERSVSTLKIQRTEQGDSAVYLCASSTWVLAGPGGDTQYFGPGTRLTVL.

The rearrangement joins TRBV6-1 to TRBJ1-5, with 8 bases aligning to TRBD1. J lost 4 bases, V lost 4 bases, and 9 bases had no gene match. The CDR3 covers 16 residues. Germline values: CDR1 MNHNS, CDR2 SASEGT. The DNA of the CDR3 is TGTGCCAGCAGTGGGCTTGACAGGGGATTAAATCAGCCCCAGCATTTT. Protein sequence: CASSGLDRGLNQPQHF.

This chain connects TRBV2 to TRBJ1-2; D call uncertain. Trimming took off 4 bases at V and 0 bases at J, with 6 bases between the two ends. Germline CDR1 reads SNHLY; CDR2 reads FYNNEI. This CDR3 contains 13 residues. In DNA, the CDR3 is TGTGCCAGCAGTGCCGAGACTAACTATGGCTACACCTTC. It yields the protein CASSAETNYGYTF.

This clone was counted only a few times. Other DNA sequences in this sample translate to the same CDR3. The DNA for the CDR3 is TGTGCCAGCAGCGTAGTATACGAGCAGTACTTC. Its translation is CASSVVYEQYF. The genes are TRBV6-1 and TRBJ2-7; no definite D call. This CDR3 region has 11 residues. The V end was cut by 6 bases, the J end by 4 bases, with 7 bases between. Germline loops: CDR1 MNHNS, CDR2 SASEGT.

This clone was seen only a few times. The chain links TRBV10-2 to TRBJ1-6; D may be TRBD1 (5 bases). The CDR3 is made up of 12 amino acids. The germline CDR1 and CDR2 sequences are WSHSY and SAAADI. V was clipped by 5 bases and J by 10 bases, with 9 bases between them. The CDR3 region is CASSLQDSPLHF. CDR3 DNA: TGCGCCAGCAGTCTACAGGACTCACCCCTCCACTTT.

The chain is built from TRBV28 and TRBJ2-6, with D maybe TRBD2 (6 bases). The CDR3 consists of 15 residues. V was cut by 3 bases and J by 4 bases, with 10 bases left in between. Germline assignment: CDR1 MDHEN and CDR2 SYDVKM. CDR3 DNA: TGTGCCAGCAGTTTTGCGGGGTCCGGGGCCAACGTCCTGACTTTC. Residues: CASSFAGSGANVLTF.

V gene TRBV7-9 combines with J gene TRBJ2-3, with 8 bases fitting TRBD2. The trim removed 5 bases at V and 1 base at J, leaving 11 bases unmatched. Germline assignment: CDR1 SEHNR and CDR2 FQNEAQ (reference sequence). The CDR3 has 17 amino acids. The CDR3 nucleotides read TGTGCCAGCAGCCGATCCGGGGGGGGCATACGCACAGATACGCAGTATTTT. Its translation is CASSRSGGGIRTDTQYF.

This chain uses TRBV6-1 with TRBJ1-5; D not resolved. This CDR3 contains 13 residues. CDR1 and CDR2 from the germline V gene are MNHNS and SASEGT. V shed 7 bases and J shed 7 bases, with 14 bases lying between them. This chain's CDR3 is CASTSFGGQPQHF. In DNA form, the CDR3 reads TGTGCCAGCACCTCGTTTGGAGGACAGCCCCAGCATTTT.

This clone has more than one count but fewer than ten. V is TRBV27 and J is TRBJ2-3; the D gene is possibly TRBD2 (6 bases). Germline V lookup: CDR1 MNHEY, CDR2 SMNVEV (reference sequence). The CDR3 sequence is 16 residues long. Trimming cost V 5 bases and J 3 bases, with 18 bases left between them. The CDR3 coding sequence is TGTGCCAGCAGTACCTTCAGCGGGTCCGGGACAGATACGCAGTATTTT. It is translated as CASSTFSGSGTDTQYF.

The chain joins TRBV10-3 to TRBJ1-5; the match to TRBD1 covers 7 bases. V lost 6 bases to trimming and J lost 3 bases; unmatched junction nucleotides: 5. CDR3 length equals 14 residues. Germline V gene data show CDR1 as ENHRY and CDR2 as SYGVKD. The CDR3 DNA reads TGTGCCATCAGCGGACAGGAGAACAATCAGCCCCAGCATTTT. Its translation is CAISGQENNQPQHF.

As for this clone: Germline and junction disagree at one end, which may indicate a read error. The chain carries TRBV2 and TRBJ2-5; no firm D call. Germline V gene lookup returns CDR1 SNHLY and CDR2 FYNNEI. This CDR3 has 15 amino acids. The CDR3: CASSPKTSKQGTQYF. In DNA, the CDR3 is TGTGCCAGCAGTCCCAAGACTTCTAAACAAGGGACCCAGTACTTC.

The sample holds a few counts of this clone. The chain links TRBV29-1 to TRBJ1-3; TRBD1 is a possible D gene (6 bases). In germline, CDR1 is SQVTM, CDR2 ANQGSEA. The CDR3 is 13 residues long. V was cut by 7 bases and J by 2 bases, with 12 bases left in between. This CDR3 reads CSAKTGAGNTIYF. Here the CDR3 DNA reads TGCAGCGCCAAGACAGGAGCTGGAAACACCATATATTTT.